The subject of this entry is one TCR beta chain. Its antigen is currently unknown. This sample was taken from a study of Graves' ophthalmopathy and Graves' hyperthyroidism. Whole-study findings and limits: Stable hyperthyroidism and ophthalmopathy were told apart by a 13-signature model, which achieved about 88% sensitivity and over 65% specificity.

The TCR beta CDR3 regions underwent amplification from RNA transcripts. Following a first-round RT-PCR that used HTBI primers, a second-round multiplex PCR was carried out. TCRdb passed the multiplex PCR reads through MiXCR, listing each CDR3 protein once. The data contain around 520,000 distinct CDR3 sequences, 39% of them singletons. The sample consisted of peripheral blood or thyroid tissue (not recorded which). The TCR originated in an adult man with Graves' hyperthyroidism.

The CDR3 region is CSVKDSGYGYTF. The DNA for the CDR3 is TGCAGCGTCAAGGACAGCGGCTATGGCTACACCTTC. The rearrangement uses TRBV29-1 and TRBJ1-2; maybe TRBD1 (6 bases). CDR1 is SQVTM, CDR2 ANQGSEA, per germline. Trimming shortened V by 6 bases and J by 4 bases, and 12 bases separated the two germline ends. This CDR3 contains 12 residues.